Listed here is a single T cell receptor (beta chain). With random hexamers, reverse transcription was performed on roughly 0.45 to 1 ug of RNA. TCRdb ran MiXCR on the immunoSEQ multiplex PCR reads and lists one entry per CDR3 protein. The table includes about 210,000 distinct CDR3 sequences, around 96% detected once. The data originate from a study of CD8 T cells in Susac syndrome. The CDR3 has 15 residues. Trimming removed 1 base from V and 6 bases from J; junction bases left unmatched: 4. Germline CDR1 SGHAT, CDR2 FQNNGV. The chain uses TRBV11-2 and TRBJ2-7, with 12 bases matching TRBD2. The TCR was taken from a human donor with multiple sclerosis. The sequencing input was CD4+ T cells from PBMCs. The CDR3 loop reads CASSLVASGGAEQYF. The CDR3 coding sequence is TGTGCCAGCAGCTTAGTTGCTAGCGGGGGGGCCGAGCAGTACTTC.